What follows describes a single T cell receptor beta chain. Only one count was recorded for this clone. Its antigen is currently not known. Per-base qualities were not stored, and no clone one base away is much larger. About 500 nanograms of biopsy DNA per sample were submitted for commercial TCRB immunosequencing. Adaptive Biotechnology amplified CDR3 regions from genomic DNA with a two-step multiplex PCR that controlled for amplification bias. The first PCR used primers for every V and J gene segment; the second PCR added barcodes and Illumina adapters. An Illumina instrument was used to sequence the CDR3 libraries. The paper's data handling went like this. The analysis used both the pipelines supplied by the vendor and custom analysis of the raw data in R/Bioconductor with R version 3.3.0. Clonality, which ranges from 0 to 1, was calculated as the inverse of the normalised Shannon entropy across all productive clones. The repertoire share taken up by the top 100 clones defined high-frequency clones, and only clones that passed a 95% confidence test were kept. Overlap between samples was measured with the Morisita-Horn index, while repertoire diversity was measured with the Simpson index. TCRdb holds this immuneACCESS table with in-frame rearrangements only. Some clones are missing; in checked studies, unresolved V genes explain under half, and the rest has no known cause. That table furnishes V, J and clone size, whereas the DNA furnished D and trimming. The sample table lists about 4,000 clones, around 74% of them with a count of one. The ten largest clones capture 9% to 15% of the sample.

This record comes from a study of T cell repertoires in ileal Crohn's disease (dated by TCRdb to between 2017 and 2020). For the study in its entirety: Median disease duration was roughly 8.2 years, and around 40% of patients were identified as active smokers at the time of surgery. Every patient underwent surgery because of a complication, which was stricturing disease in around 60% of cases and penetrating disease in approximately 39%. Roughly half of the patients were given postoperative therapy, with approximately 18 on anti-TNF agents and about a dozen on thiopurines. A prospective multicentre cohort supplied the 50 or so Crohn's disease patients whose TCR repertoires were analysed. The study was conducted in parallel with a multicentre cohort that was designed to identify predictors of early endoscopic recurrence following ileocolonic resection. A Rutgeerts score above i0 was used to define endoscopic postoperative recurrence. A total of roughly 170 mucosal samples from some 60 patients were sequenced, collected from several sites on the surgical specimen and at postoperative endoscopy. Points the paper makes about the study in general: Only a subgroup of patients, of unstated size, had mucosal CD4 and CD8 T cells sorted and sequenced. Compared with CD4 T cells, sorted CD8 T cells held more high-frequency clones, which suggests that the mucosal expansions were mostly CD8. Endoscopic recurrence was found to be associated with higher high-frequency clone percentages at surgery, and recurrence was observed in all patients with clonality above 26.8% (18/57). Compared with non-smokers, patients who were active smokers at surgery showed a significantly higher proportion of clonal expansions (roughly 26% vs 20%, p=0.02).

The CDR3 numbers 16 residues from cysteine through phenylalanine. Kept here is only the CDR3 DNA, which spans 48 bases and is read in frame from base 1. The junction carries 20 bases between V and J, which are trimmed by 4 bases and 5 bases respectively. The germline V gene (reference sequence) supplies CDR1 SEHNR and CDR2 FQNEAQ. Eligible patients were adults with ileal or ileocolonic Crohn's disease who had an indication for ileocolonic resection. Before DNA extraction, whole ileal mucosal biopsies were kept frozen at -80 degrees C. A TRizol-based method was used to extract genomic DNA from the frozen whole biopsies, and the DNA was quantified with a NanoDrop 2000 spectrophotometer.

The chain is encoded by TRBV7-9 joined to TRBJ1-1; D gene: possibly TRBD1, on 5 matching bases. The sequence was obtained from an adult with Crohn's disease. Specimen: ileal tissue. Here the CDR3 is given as CASSSRSGEEGTEAFF. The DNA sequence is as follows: TGTGCCAGCAGCTCCCGATCTGGGGAGGAGGGGACTGAAGCTTTCTTT.